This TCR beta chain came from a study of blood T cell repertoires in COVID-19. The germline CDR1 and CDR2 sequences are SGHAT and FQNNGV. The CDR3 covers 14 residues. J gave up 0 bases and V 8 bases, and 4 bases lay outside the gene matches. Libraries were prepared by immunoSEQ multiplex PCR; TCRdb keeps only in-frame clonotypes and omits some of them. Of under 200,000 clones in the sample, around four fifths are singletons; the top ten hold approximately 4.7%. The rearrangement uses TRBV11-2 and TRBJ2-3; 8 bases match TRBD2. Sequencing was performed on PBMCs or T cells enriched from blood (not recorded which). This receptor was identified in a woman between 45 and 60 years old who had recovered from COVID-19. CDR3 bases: TGTGCCAGCCGTAGCGGGACTAGCACAGATACGCAGTATTTT. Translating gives CASRSGTSTDTQYF. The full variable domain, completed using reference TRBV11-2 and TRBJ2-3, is EAGVAQSPRYKIIEKRQSVAFWCNPISGHATLYWYQQILGQGPKLLIQFQNNGVVDDSQLPKDRFSAERLKGVDSTLKIQPAKLEDSAVYLCASRSGTSTDTQYFGPGTRLTVL.